Given below is one T cell receptor (beta chain) in context. These data originate in a study of blood T cell repertoires in COVID-19. Turning to the study itself: Material from acute and convalescent COVID-19 was sourced from the United States, Italy and Spain. Nucleic acid was either cDNA or gDNA, and it came from T cells, B-cell-depleted T cells, or PBMCs.

Per the original data handling: The assay estimated nucleated cells by amplifying reference gene primers. Measured with immunoSEQ multiplex PCR; TCRdb has only the in-frame clones, and not every one. D and trimming come from the DNA, and the V and J calls and clone size come from that table. The data contain about 220,000 clones, more than 75% of them seen just once; the ten biggest clones take up around 2.9%. This CDR3 has 17 amino acids. Germline V gene sequence: CDR1 MDHEN, CDR2 SYDVKM. V lost 7 bases and J lost 2, with 23 bases in between. The material sequenced was peripheral blood. This TCR was recovered from a man aged 45-60 years who had recovered from COVID-19. This chain uses TRBV28 with TRBJ1-2; tentatively, D is TRBD1 (6 bases). This CDR3 is CASISLNRVMANYGYTF. CDR3 nucleotides: TGTGCCAGCATTTCCCTAAACAGGGTGATGGCCAACTATGGCTACACCTTC.